These T cell receptor beta chains were read from a single sample in a study of cytomegalovirus exposure and HLA in healthy donors. TCRdb's copy holds only in-frame clones and misses some; the assay was immunoSEQ multiplex PCR. Of over 150,000 clones in the sample, approximately 80% were seen once. Input material: PBMCs. The receptors were gathered from a man aged 30 to 45 in good health and CMV-seropositive. The CDR3 runs from the conserved cysteine through the conserved F or W. The D gene is left open where the match is weak. Some rows have no size entry. The others give once, few or many, or a class for an expanded clone.

>once|16|TRBV28|TRBJ1-3|TRBD1
CASSSGGQGARNTIYF
TGTGCCAGCAGTTCTGGGGGACAGGGGGCTCGAAACACCATATATTTT
>NA|14|TRBV10-3|TRBJ2-7|TRBD1
CAISDRDRGYEQYF
TGTGCCATCAGTGACCGGGACAGGGGATACGAGCAGTACTTC
>NA|15|TRBV7-2|TRBJ1-6|TRBD1
CASSPQTGGNSPLHF
TGTGCCAGCAGCCCACAGACAGGGGGAAATTCACCCCTCCACTTT
>NA|15|TRBV6-1|TRBJ1-1|NA
CASRRGTELNTEAFF
TGTGCCAGCAGGCGGGGAACAGAGTTGAACACTGAAGCTTTCTTT
>NA|15|TRBV9|TRBJ1-1|TRBD1
CASSAPTGVNTEAFF
TGTGCCAGCAGCGCACCGACAGGGGTGAACACTGAAGCTTTCTTT
>NA|15|TRBV27|TRBJ2-7|TRBD2
CASSSPSGSPHEQYF
TGTGCCAGCAGTTCGCCTAGCGGATCTCCCCACGAGCAGTACTTC
>once|15|TRBV29-1|TRBJ2-3|NA
CSVETGGASTDTQYF
TGCAGCGTTGAAACCGGCGGGGCTAGCACAGATACGCAGTATTTT
>NA|15|TRBV6-5|TRBJ2-3|TRBD1
CASSYAGGPADTQYF
TGTGCCAGCAGTTACGCAGGGGGCCCCGCAGATACGCAGTATTTT
>NA|13|TRBV5-4|TRBJ2-7|NA
CASTSGDSYEQYF
TGTGCCAGCACCTCAGGGGATTCCTACGAGCAGTACTTC
>NA|15|TRBV6-1|TRBJ2-7|NA
CASSGRDIRPDEQYF
TGTGCCAGCAGTGGTCGGGACATAAGACCGGACGAGCAGTACTTC
>once|18|TRBV12-5|TRBJ2-7|NA
CASGFDIRVAGSSYEQYF
TGTGCTAGTGGTTTCGACATCCGGGTCGCGGGGAGCTCCTACGAGCAGTACTTC
>NA|13|TRBV5-4|TRBJ1-3|NA
CASSLVGDNTIYF
TGTGCCAGCAGCTTGGTAGGGGATAACACCATATATTTT
>NA|16|TRBV2|TRBJ1-5|NA
CASSKQTVHSNQPQHF
TGTGCCAGCAGTAAACAGACAGTTCATAGCAATCAGCCCCAGCATTTT
>NA|15|TRBV5-1|TRBJ2-7|TRBD2
CASTLLSGGSYEQYF
TGCGCCAGCACTCTCCTTAGCGGGGGGAGCTACGAGCAGTACTTC
>NA|18|TRBV28|TRBJ1-5|TRBD1
CASSVGQGPRSSNQPQHF
TGTGCCAGCAGTGTGGGACAGGGCCCTCGTTCTAGCAATCAGCCCCAGCATTTT
>NA|14|TRBV7-9|TRBJ2-7|TRBD1
CASSWGQRSYEQYF
TGTGCCAGCAGCTGGGGACAGCGCTCCTACGAGCAGTACTTC
>NA|15|TRBV4-1|TRBJ2-3|TRBD1
CASSQVSGGEDTQYF
TGCGCCAGCAGCCAAGTATCAGGGGGTGAGGATACGCAGTATTTT
>NA|15|TRBV4-1|TRBJ2-7|TRBD1
CASSQVWDRSYEQYF
TGCGCCAGCAGCCAAGTTTGGGACAGATCCTACGAGCAGTACTTC
>once|14|TRBV29-1|TRBJ1-2|NA
CSAPSGGTTYGYTF
TGCAGCGCCCCATCGGGGGGAACAACCTATGGCTACACCTTC
>NA|14|TRBV2|TRBJ2-5|TRBD1
CASSEEGGGETQYF
TGTGCCAGCAGTGAAGAAGGGGGCGGTGAGACCCAGTACTTC
>NA|14|TRBV13|TRBJ1-4|NA
CASSRERANEKLFF
TGTGCCAGCAGCCGGGAGAGAGCTAATGAAAAACTGTTTTTT
>NA|13|TRBV2|TRBJ1-1|NA
CAIGGVTNTEAFF
TGTGCCATCGGGGGGGTAACGAACACTGAAGCTTTCTTT
>NA|15|TRBV4-1|TRBJ1-5|TRBD1
CASSQYRDRDQPQHF
TGCGCCAGCAGCCAATACCGGGACAGGGATCAGCCCCAGCATTTT
>NA|15|TRBV6-5|TRBJ2-3|TRBD2
CASSSKGRGTDTQYF
TGTGCCAGCAGCTCTAAGGGGAGGGGCACAGATACGCAGTATTTT
>NA|15|TRBV4-1|TRBJ2-3|NA
CASSQEDSFTDTQYF
TGCGCCAGCAGCCAAGAGGACTCATTCACAGATACGCAGTATTTT
>NA|13|TRBV18|TRBJ2-7|TRBD1
CASSPDRAYEQYF
TGTGCCAGCTCACCGGACAGGGCCTACGAGCAGTACTTC
>NA|14|TRBV27|TRBJ1-1|NA
CASSLGGEDTEAFF
TGTGCCAGCAGTTTGGGGGGGGAGGACACTGAAGCTTTCTTT
>NA|13|TRBV30|TRBJ1-2|NA
CAWSGPGRSGYTF
TGTGCCTGGAGCGGCCCAGGAAGGTCTGGCTACACCTTC
>few|14|TRBV28|TRBJ1-5|TRBD1
CASRSGQGFEPQHF
TGTGCCAGCAGATCCGGACAGGGATTCGAGCCCCAGCATTTT
>NA|13|TRBV27|TRBJ1-1|NA
CASSSTGWTEAFF
TGTGCCAGCAGTAGCACAGGGTGGACTGAAGCTTTCTTT
>NA|17|TRBV5-6|TRBJ2-7|TRBD1
CASSLLRLRDRDHEQYF
TGTGCCAGCAGCTTGTTGCGGCTCCGGGACAGGGACCACGAGCAGTACTTC
>NA|14|TRBV7-9|TRBJ2-5|NA
CASSLTTNPETQYF
TGTGCCAGCAGCTTGACAACGAACCCAGAGACCCAGTACTTC
>few|12|TRBV29-1|TRBJ2-7|NA
CSVVGSSYEQYF
TGCAGCGTTGTTGGCAGTTCCTACGAGCAGTACTTC
>NA|15|TRBV2|TRBJ2-1|TRBD1
CASTGTGTSYNEQFF
TGTGCCAGCACCGGGACAGGGACCTCCTACAATGAGCAGTTCTTC
>NA|15|TRBV27|TRBJ2-5|TRBD2
CASSAGTSGEETQYF
TGTGCCAGCAGTGCCGGGACTAGCGGGGAAGAGACCCAGTACTTC
>once|11|TRBV6-6|TRBJ1-2|NA
CASTLNYGYTF
TGTGCCAGCACCCTTAACTATGGCTACACCTTC
>NA|20|TRBV9|TRBJ2-6|TRBD1
CASSVSLRDRGFSGANVLTF
TGTGCCAGCAGCGTTTCCCTCCGGGACAGGGGTTTCTCTGGGGCCAACGTCCTGACTTTC
>once|15|TRBV7-9|TRBJ2-7|NA
CASSHRDSSSYEQYF
TGTGCCAGCAGCCACCGGGACTCAAGCTCCTACGAGCAGTACTTC
>NA|15|TRBV16|TRBJ1-1|TRBD1
CASSPRTGGNTEAFF
TGTGCCAGCAGCCCCCGGACAGGGGGGAACACTGAAGCTTTCTTT
>few|18|TRBV12-5|TRBJ2-5|TRBD1
CASGLLRDSRLYQETQYF
TGTGCTAGTGGTCTACTTAGGGACAGCAGATTGTACCAAGAGACCCAGTACTTC
>NA|15|TRBV5-1|TRBJ2-3|NA
CASSSQEGGTDTQYF
TGCGCCAGCAGCTCTCAAGAGGGTGGCACAGATACGCAGTATTTT
>NA|13|TRBV28|TRBJ2-1|NA
CASSFSGMNEQFF
TGTGCCAGCAGTTTCTCGGGGATGAATGAGCAGTTCTTC
>NA|17|TRBV13|TRBJ2-3|TRBD2
CASTEPGVSGVTDTQYF
TGTGCCAGCACCGAACCCGGTGTTAGCGGGGTGACAGATACGCAGTATTTT
>NA|14|TRBV5-4|TRBJ2-5|TRBD1
CASSEGQGEETQYF
TGTGCCAGCAGCGAAGGACAGGGGGAAGAGACCCAGTACTTC
>few|13|TRBV6-5|TRBJ2-1|TRBD1
CASRTLGTGEQFF
TGTGCCAGCAGAACCTTAGGGACAGGGGAGCAGTTCTTC
>NA|13|TRBV19|TRBJ1-1|NA
CASSVQENTEAFF
TGTGCCAGTAGTGTACAGGAGAACACTGAAGCTTTCTTT
>once|16|TRBV7-9|TRBJ2-2|TRBD2
CASSPYGAGHTGELFF
TGTGCCAGCAGCCCCTACGGAGCGGGGCACACCGGGGAGCTGTTTTTT
>NA|15|TRBV7-2|TRBJ2-2|TRBD2
CASSPSGGVTGELFF
TGTGCCAGCAGCCCCAGCGGGGGGGTGACCGGGGAGCTGTTTTTT
>NA|15|TRBV4-1|TRBJ1-6|TRBD1
CASSHAGTANSPLHF
TGCGCCAGCAGCCACGCCGGGACAGCCAATTCACCCCTCCACTTT
>NA|14|TRBV29-1|TRBJ2-5|NA
CSVGGVEGQETQYF
TGCAGCGTTGGTGGGGTAGAGGGCCAAGAGACCCAGTACTTC
>NA|14|TRBV9|TRBJ2-3|NA
CASSVEDVGDTQYF
TGTGCCAGCAGCGTTGAGGATGTGGGAGATACGCAGTATTTT
>NA|15|TRBV6-1|TRBJ2-5|TRBD1
CASSIGDRDWETQYF
TGTGCCAGCAGTATAGGGGACAGGGATTGGGAGACCCAGTACTTC
>NA|12|TRBV6-5|TRBJ2-7|NA
CASSSPTYEQYF
TGTGCCAGCAGTTCCCCCACCTACGAGCAGTACTTC
>NA|15|TRBV5-6|TRBJ1-4|TRBD1
CASSLGQGEGEKLFF
TGTGCCAGCAGCTTGGGACAGGGGGAAGGGGAAAAACTGTTTTTT
>NA|13|TRBV5-1|TRBJ2-5|NA
CASSLVAQETQYF
TGCGCCAGCAGCTTGGTAGCTCAAGAGACCCAGTACTTC
>NA|15|TRBV19|TRBJ1-1|TRBD1
CASSLSGGMYTEAFF
TGTGCCAGTAGTCTATCAGGGGGGATGTACACTGAAGCTTTCTTT
>NA|14|TRBV9|TRBJ2-1|TRBD2
CASSVSGTPTEQFF
TGTGCCAGCAGCGTAAGCGGGACTCCCACGGAGCAGTTCTTC